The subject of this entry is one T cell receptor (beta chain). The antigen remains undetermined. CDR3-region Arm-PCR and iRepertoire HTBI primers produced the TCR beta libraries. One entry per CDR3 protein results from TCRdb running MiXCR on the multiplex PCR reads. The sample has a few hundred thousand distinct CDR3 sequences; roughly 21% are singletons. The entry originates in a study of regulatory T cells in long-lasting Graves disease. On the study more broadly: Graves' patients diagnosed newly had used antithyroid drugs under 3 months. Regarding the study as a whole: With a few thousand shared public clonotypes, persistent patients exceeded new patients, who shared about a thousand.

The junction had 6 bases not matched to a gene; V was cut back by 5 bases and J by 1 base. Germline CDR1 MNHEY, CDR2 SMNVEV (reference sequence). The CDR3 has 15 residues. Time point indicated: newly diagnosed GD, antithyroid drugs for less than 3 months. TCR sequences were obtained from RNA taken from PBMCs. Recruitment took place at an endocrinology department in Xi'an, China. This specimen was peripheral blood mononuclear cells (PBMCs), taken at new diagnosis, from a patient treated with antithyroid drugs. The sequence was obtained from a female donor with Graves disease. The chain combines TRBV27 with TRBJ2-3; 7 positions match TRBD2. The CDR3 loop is CASSTIAGGTDTQYF. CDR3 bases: TGTGCCAGCAGTACAATAGCGGGCGGCACAGATACGCAGTATTTT.